A selection of T cell receptor beta chains follows, all from one sample in a study of T cells in Graves' hyperthyroidism and ophthalmopathy. TCRdb ran MiXCR on the multiplex PCR reads and lists one entry per CDR3 protein. The data show 350,000 to 450,000 distinct CDR3 sequences, with about a sixth seen just once and roughly 35% held by the top ten. Material: blood. Every receptor here comes from a woman aged 30 to 39 with Graves' hyperthyroidism that later progressed to Graves' ophthalmopathy. The CDR3 runs from the conserved cysteine through the conserved F or W. D genes are given only for firm matches. Some rows mark clone size as missing; the rest say once, few, many or name a class of expanded clone.

clone_size d_call j_call v_call cdr3_nt cdr3_aa
many NA TRBJ1-6 TRBV9 TGTGCCAGCAGCGTAGACACAGGTCCGAATTCACCCCTCCACTTT CASSVDTGPNSPLHF
few NA TRBJ2-3 TRBV20-1 TGCAGTGCTAATCGGCCTAGAGCTAGCACAGATACGCAGTATTTT CSANRPRASTDTQYF
many NA TRBJ1-6 TRBV6-1 TGTGCCAGCAGTTCAGGGGCCTATAATTCACCCCTCCACTTT CASSSGAYNSPLHF
many NA TRBJ2-5 TRBV6-1 TGTGCCAGCAGAGAAACTAGGGGCGGTTATTCGGAGACCCAGTACTTC CASRETRGGYSETQYF
few NA TRBJ2-2 TRBV6-1 TGTGCCAGCGGTTCCGCGCAGGGCAACACCGGGGAGCTGTTTTTT CASGSAQGNTGELFF
NA NA TRBJ2-1 TRBV11-1 TGTGCCAGCAGCTTAGGGGGTGGTGAGCAGTTCTTC CASSLGGGEQFF
many NA TRBJ1-5 TRBV27 TGTGCCAGCAAAAGGGTTGGGGGGCTGAATCAGCCCCAGCATTTT CASKRVGGLNQPQHF
many TRBD2 TRBJ2-1 TRBV28 TGTGCCAGCAGCCGACCGATCATAGCGGGAAGATACAATGAGCAGTTCTTC CASSRPIIAGRYNEQFF
NA NA TRBJ1-5 TRBV10-2 TGCGCCAGCTCCCCCTGGGGAAAAGGTAGAAATCAGCCCCAGCATTTT CASSPWGKGRNQPQHF
many TRBD1 TRBJ1-6 TRBV6-1 TGTGCCAGCCACCGGGACAGAAATTCACCCCTCCACTTT CASHRDRNSPLHF
NA TRBD2 TRBJ2-1 TRBV29-1 TGCAGCGTTGAAGTACCCGGGACTAGCGGGGATGAGCAGTTCTTC CSVEVPGTSGDEQFF
NA NA TRBJ2-7 TRBV5-5 TGTGCCAGCAGCTTGGTTCTTGGTAATGAGCAGTACTTC CASSLVLGNEQYF
many NA TRBJ1-1 TRBV2 TGTGCCAGCAGTGGATTTGATGGTATGGACACTGAAGCTTTCTTT CASSGFDGMDTEAFF
NA NA TRBJ1-6 TRBV3-1 TGTGCCAGCAGCCAAGAGTACAGGATGATCTCACCCCTCCACTTT CASSQEYRMISPLHF
many TRBD2 TRBJ2-1 TRBV2 TGTGCCAGCCTTGGCGGGGGGGCGGAGGAGCAGTTCTTC CASLGGGAEEQFF
many TRBD1 TRBJ2-3 TRBV11-2 TGTGCCAGCAGCTTAGCTTTGAGACAGGGGCGCACAGATACGCAGTATTTT CASSLALRQGRTDTQYF
NA NA TRBJ2-5 TRBV10-3 TGTGCCATCAGTGAGGCGGACAAAAAGAAAGCGGAGACCCAGTACTTC CAISEADKKKAETQYF